Below are 24 T cell receptor beta chains sequenced from a single sample in a study of shared T cell receptors in the human thymus. Sequenced by immunoSEQ multiplex PCR; TCRdb stores in-frame clones only, minus some. The table records roughly 410,000 clones, around 95% of them present only once. Input material: thymocytes. The receptors were gathered from a human donor.

This chain connects TRBV9 to TRBJ2-7; tentatively, D is TRBD2 (5 bases). The CDR3 consists of 14 residues. V lost 0 bases and J lost 6, with 13 bases in between. CDR1 is SGDLS, CDR2 YYNGEE, per germline. In DNA form, the CDR3 reads TGTGCCAGCAGCGTAGCAGGCCCTCGGGGCGAGCAGTACTTC. Translating gives CASSVAGPRGEQYF.

DNA of the CDR3: TGTGCCAGCAGTCCGGACCCCCTCGGGGGCTACACCTTC. Amino acids: CASSPDPLGGYTF. This chain links TRBV7-3 with TRBJ1-2; no reliable D call. There are 13 residues in the CDR3. The germline V and J ends were trimmed by 6 bases and 8 bases, with 16 bases remaining between them. Germline CDR1 is SGHTA and CDR2 is FQGTGA.

The chain recombines TRBV5-1 with TRBJ2-1; 12 nucleotides match TRBD2. Trimming at V came to 4 bases and at J to 9 bases, leaving 11 bases not matched to a gene. The CDR3 sequence is 16 residues long. Germline lookup yields CDR1 SGHRS and CDR2 YFSETQ. CDR3 nucleotide sequence: TGCGCCAGCAGCACGGTAACTAGCGGGAGGATGTCTGAGCAGTTCTTC. It encodes CASSTVTSGRMSEQFF.

The chain is built from TRBV7-9 and TRBJ1-3; 8 bases align to TRBD1. CDR1 and CDR2 (germline): SEHNR, FQNEAQ (reference sequence). This CDR3 contains 19 residues. V gave up 5 bases and J gave up 1 base; unmatched junction bases: 16. Here the CDR3 reads CASSPKRTGKRESGNTIYF. Here the CDR3 DNA reads TGTGCCAGCAGCCCCAAACGGACAGGGAAGAGAGAATCTGGAAACACCATATATTTT.

J is TRBJ1-2 and V is TRBV14, with no clear D. Trimming shortened V by 3 bases and J by 4 bases, and 12 bases separated the two germline ends. The CDR3 contains 14 residues. Germline V lookup: CDR1 SGHDN, CDR2 FVKESK. The CDR3: CASSQEGGSYGYTF. The CDR3, as DNA: TGTGCCAGCAGCCAGGAGGGAGGGAGCTATGGCTACACCTTC. Together with reference TRBV14 and TRBJ1-2, the CDR3 gives the full variable domain: EAGVTQFPSHSVIEKGQTVTLRCDPISGHDNLYWYRRVMGKEIKFLLHFVKESKQDESGMPNNRFLAERTGGTYSTLKVQPAELEDSGVYFCASSQEGGSYGYTFGSGTRLTVV.

This clone was picked up one time. The rearrangement links TRBV28 to TRBJ2-1; TRBD2 matches at 8 bases. Per the germline V gene, CDR1 is MDHEN and CDR2 is SYDVKM. The ends lost 6 bases at V and 8 bases at J; junction bases unmatched: 12. The CDR3 is 15 amino acids. The CDR3 is CASRPGGASFHEQFF. The CDR3 DNA sequence: TGTGCCAGCAGGCCCGGGGGGGCCTCTTTCCATGAGCAGTTCTTC.

The chain joins TRBV27 to TRBJ2-1, with 11 positions matching TRBD1. This CDR3 comprises 15 residues. The ends lost 7 bases at V and 4 bases at J; junction bases unmatched: 6. Germline V gene data show CDR1 as MNHEY and CDR2 as SMNVEV (reference sequence). DNA of the CDR3: TGTGCCAGCACCCCGGGACAGGGGGTATACAATGAGCAGTTCTTC. Translation: CASTPGQGVYNEQFF.

This clone came up once. The chain is built from TRBV5-4 and TRBJ1-1; D is possibly TRBD1 (6 bases). Germline CDR1 SGHNT, CDR2 YYREEE (reference sequence). Trimming took off 5 bases at V and 5 bases at J, with 10 bases between the two ends. The CDR3 is 12 residues long. Written as DNA, the CDR3 is TGTGCCAGCAGTTCAGACAGGACTGAAGCTTTCTTT. Translating it yields CASSSDRTEAFF.

The chain is built from TRBV29-1 and TRBJ2-7; possibly TRBD1 for D (6 bases). The germline V and J ends were trimmed by 6 bases and 5 bases, with 17 bases remaining between them. Germline values: CDR1 SQVTM, CDR2 ANQGSEA. The CDR3 is 13 amino acids. The CDR3 protein is CSVAHRDPHEQYF. The DNA for the CDR3 is TGCAGCGTGGCTCACAGGGACCCACACGAGCAGTACTTC.

J is TRBJ1-1 and V is TRBV15, with D uncertain. The CDR3 totals 16 residues. V lost 0 bases and J 1 base, leaving 12 bases between the germline ends. Germline-derived CDR1 and CDR2 are LNHNV and YYDKDF (reference sequence). CDR3 nucleotides: TGTGCCACCAGCAGAGATTCGAGGGTTTCGAACACTGAAGCTTTCTTT. It specifies CATSRDSRVSNTEAFF.

The rearrangement uses TRBV11-2 and TRBJ1-1, with D tentatively TRBD1 (5 bases). V was cut by 4 bases and J by 1 base, with 10 bases left in between. From germline, CDR1 is SGHAT and CDR2 FQNNGV. The CDR3 spans 14 residues. CDR3 sequence reads: CASSWAGANTEAFF. In nucleotides, the CDR3 is TGTGCCAGCAGCTGGGCCGGGGCGAACACTGAAGCTTTCTTT.

The rearrangement joins TRBV18 to TRBJ1-1, with D perhaps TRBD1 (6 bases). Between the trimmed V and J ends, which lost 0 bases and 4 bases, there was a span of 9 bases. The CDR3 runs 14 residues. Germline V gene lookup returns CDR1 KGHSH and CDR2 LQKENI. As DNA, the CDR3 is TGTGCCAGCTCACCACCGAGGGGGGGCACTGAAGCTTTCTTT. Amino acids: CASSPPRGGTEAFF.

The V call is TRBV5-6, the J call TRBJ1-2; D perhaps matches TRBD1 (5 bases). The CDR3 covers 13 residues. From germline, CDR1 is SGHDT and CDR2 YYEEEE. Trimming cost V 0 bases and J 8 bases, with 11 bases left between them. CDR3 residues: CASSLGDLGGYTF. The CDR3 bases are TGTGCCAGCAGCTTGGGGGACCTGGGAGGCTACACCTTC.

The chain carries TRBV12-5 and TRBJ2-1, with 10 bases aligning to TRBD2. CDR3 size: 13 residues. Germline V gene sequence: CDR1 LGHNT, CDR2 FRNRAP. V lost 6 bases to trimming and J lost 7 bases; unmatched junction nucleotides: 3. CDR3 region: CASGSGRVNEQFF. CDR3 nucleotide sequence: TGTGCTAGTGGCAGCGGGAGGGTTAATGAGCAGTTCTTC.

The chain carries TRBV12-5 and TRBJ2-5; the D gene is possibly TRBD1 (5 bases). The V end was cut by 1 base, the J end by 4 bases, with 13 bases between. CDR3 length equals 15 residues. Germline V gene lookup returns CDR1 LGHNT and CDR2 FRNRAP. The CDR3 reads CASGLGQHTRETQYF. CDR3 DNA sequence: TGTGCTAGTGGTTTGGGACAGCATACGAGAGAGACCCAGTACTTC.

The J gene is TRBJ1-2, the V gene TRBV28, with D unclear. The V end lost 5 bases, the J end lost 4 bases, and 11 bases lay between the germline ends. Per the germline V gene, CDR1 is MDHEN and CDR2 is SYDVKM. The CDR3 loop spans 13 amino acids. CDR3 residues: CASSRPQTYGYTF. The CDR3 bases are TGTGCCAGCAGTAGGCCCCAAACCTATGGCTACACCTTC.

This chain connects TRBV11-2 to TRBJ2-1; D gene unclear. The germline CDR1 and CDR2 sequences are SGHAT and FQNNGV. This CDR3 contains 15 residues. V gave up 0 bases and J gave up 2 bases, with 8 bases separating them. The CDR3: CASSLERATYNEQFF. CDR3 nucleotide sequence: TGTGCCAGCAGCTTAGAAAGGGCTACCTACAATGAGCAGTTCTTC.

The chain employs TRBV9 and TRBJ2-5; possibly TRBD1 or TRBD2 for D (5 bases each). V lost 0 bases to trimming and J lost 3 bases, with 6 bases between them. Germline CDR1 reads SGDLS; CDR2 reads YYNGEE. This CDR3 comprises 13 residues. For the CDR3, the DNA is TGTGCCAGCAGCGTAGGAGGGGAAGAGACCCAGTACTTC. It is translated as CASSVGGEETQYF.

The rearrangement links TRBV9 to TRBJ2-5; maybe TRBD2 (5 bases). The CDR3 has 14 residues. Trimming removed 4 bases at V and 2 bases at J, with 12 bases between. Looked up from germline, CDR1 is SGDLS and CDR2 is YYNGEE. The CDR3 DNA is TGTGCCAGCAGCCCCGGACTTCCGCAAGAGACCCAGTACTTC. Its translation is CASSPGLPQETQYF.

V usage is TRBV28 and J usage is TRBJ2-5, with 9 bases aligning to TRBD1. The germline CDR1 and CDR2 sequences are MDHEN and SYDVKM. Trimming removed 5 bases from V and 4 bases from J; junction bases left unmatched: 11. The CDR3 totals 16 residues. The CDR3 nucleotides read TGTGCCAGCAGTCCTCGACAGGGGGAATTCGGAGAGACCCAGTACTTC. The encoded protein is CASSPRQGEFGETQYF. Full variable domain (rest looked up from reference TRBV28 and TRBJ2-5): DVKVTQSSRYLVKRTGEKVFLECVQDMDHENMFWYRQDPGLGLRLIYFSYDVKMKEKGDIPEGYSVSREKKERFSLILESASTNQTSMYLCASSPRQGEFGETQYFGPGTRLLVL.

This clone was observed once. This chain links TRBV6-1 with TRBJ2-7; 10 bases are shared with TRBD2. V was pared by 4 bases and J by 6 bases, with 18 bases of the junction left unmatched. Germline CDR1 MNHNS, CDR2 SASEGT. The CDR3 contains 18 residues. In DNA form, the CDR3 reads TGTGCCAGCAGTGCCCCCTGGCCCAGGCAGCGGGAGGGCCGCGAGCAGTACTTC. Translated, it gives CASSAPWPRQREGREQYF.

The gene calls are TRBV27 and TRBJ2-7, with D perhaps being TRBD1 or TRBD2 (6 bases each). Deletions cut 7 bases from V and 5 bases from J, with 21 bases between. The V gene's germline CDR1 is MNHEY and CDR2 SMNVEV (reference sequence). CDR3 size: 15 residues. The CDR3 bases are TGTGCCAGCACCGGGGGCAGGGGCTCTCCGGACGAGCAGTACTTC. Its protein product is CASTGGRGSPDEQYF.

The chain uses TRBV27 and TRBJ2-1; D is undetermined. There are 15 residues in the CDR3. The V gene's germline CDR1 is MNHEY and CDR2 SMNVEV (reference sequence). Trimming took off 4 bases at V and 0 bases at J, with 10 bases between the two ends. Written as DNA, the CDR3 is TGTGCCAGCAGTTCGGCCCTCAGCTCCTACAATGAGCAGTTCTTC. Protein sequence: CASSSALSSYNEQFF.

This chain joins TRBV7-2 and TRBJ1-1; D remains unclear. V dropped 3 bases and J dropped 5 bases, with 4 bases sitting between them. The CDR3 contains 11 residues. The germline gives CDR1 SGHTA, CDR2 FQGNSA. CDR3 in DNA: TGTGCCAGCAGCTTGGAAACTGAAGCTTTCTTT. Translation: CASSLETEAFF.